One sample yielded the 29 T cell receptor beta chains listed below, sequenced in a study of siplizumab effects on memory and regulatory T cells. Assay: immunoSEQ multiplex PCR; the TCRdb copy retains only in-frame clones and omits some. The sample records about 120,000 clones, around 94% being singletons. Sequencing input: non-Treg CD4+ T cells sorted from blood. Source of these receptors: a human donor in good health.

The V call is TRBV5-1, the J call TRBJ2-3; tentative D call: TRBD1 (6 bases). This CDR3 comprises 16 residues. Germline-derived CDR1 and CDR2 are SGHRS and YFSETQ. V gave up 2 bases and J gave up 2 bases, with 15 bases separating them. This CDR3 reads CASSFFLTGTTDTQYF. The CDR3, as DNA: TGCGCCAGCAGCTTCTTTCTGACAGGTACCACAGATACGCAGTATTTT.

This chain joins TRBV19 and TRBJ2-3, with 9 nucleotides matching TRBD2. This CDR3 is built from 16 residues. In germline, CDR1 is LNHDA, CDR2 SQIVND (reference sequence). J lost 2 bases, V lost 5 bases, and 8 bases had no gene match. CDR3 sequence reads: CASSPGLAGYTDTQYF. Written as DNA, the CDR3 is TGTGCCAGTAGTCCCGGGCTAGCGGGGTACACAGATACGCAGTATTTT. Full variable domain (rest looked up from reference TRBV19 and TRBJ2-3): DGGITQSPKYLFRKEGQNVTLSCEQNLNHDAMYWYRQDPGQGLRLIYYSQIVNDFQKGDIAEGYSVSREKKESFPLTVTSAQKNPTAFYLCASSPGLAGYTDTQYFGPGTRLTVL.

J is TRBJ1-4 and V is TRBV9; D is possibly TRBD1 (6 bases). Trimming took off 0 bases at V and 8 bases at J, with 20 bases between the two ends. The germline gives CDR1 SGDLS, CDR2 YYNGEE. The CDR3 has 17 residues. As DNA, the CDR3 is TGTGCCAGCAGCGTAGGACACGGCGGTACAGGGAAGGAAAAACTGTTTTTT. Encoded protein: CASSVGHGGTGKEKLFF.

The chain carries TRBV7-6 and TRBJ2-3; 12 nucleotides line up with TRBD2. CDR3 size: 17 residues. V trimming: 6 bases; J trimming: 4 bases; junction bases outside the gene matches: 11. CDR1 SGHVS and CDR2 FNYEAQ come from the germline V gene. The CDR3 coding sequence is TGTGCCAGCAGTGTAGAGACTAGCGGGAGTAGGTCAGATACGCAGTATTTT. It encodes CASSVETSGSRSDTQYF.

J is TRBJ1-4 and V is TRBV6-7; TRBD1 might be the D (5 bases). TRBV6-7 is reported as an ORF; its role is uncertain. V lost 9 bases, J lost 0 bases, and 14 bases lay in between. This CDR3 has 15 amino acids. CDR3 region: CARRNRLATNEKLFF. As DNA, the CDR3 is TGTGCCAGACGAAACAGGCTTGCAACTAATGAAAAACTGTTTTTT.

This clone was seen a single time. At one of its ends the junction is not consistent with the germline gene, which may arise from a read error. The rearrangement joins TRBV5-1 to TRBJ1-5; D remains ambiguous. Per the germline V gene, CDR1 is SGHRS and CDR2 is YFSETQ. The CDR3 sequence is 13 residues long. The chain's CDR3 is CASSGSDDDIPSF. CDR3 sequence (DNA): TGCGCCAGCAGCGGCAGCGACGACGACATCCCGTCTTTT.

The chain combines TRBV6-5 with TRBJ1-2; tentative D call: TRBD1 (5 bases). CDR1 is MNHEY, CDR2 SVGAGI, per germline. V was trimmed by 6 bases and J by 8 bases, leaving 13 bases between them. The CDR3 extends over 12 amino acids. For the CDR3, the DNA is TGTGCCAGCAGGCAGGGAGGTAGCGGCTACACCTTC. It translates to CASRQGGSGYTF.

The rearrangement joins TRBV6-1 to TRBJ1-5; D is unclear. Germline assignment: CDR1 MNHNS and CDR2 SASEGT. Trimming removed 0 bases at V and 4 bases at J, with 10 bases between. The CDR3 contains 15 residues. The CDR3 DNA follows: TGTGCCAGCAGTGAAGCCCTCGGACCTAATCAGCCCCAGCATTTT. Amino acids: CASSEALGPNQPQHF.

The gene calls are TRBV6-6 and TRBJ2-5, with unresolved D. The germline V gene encodes CDR1 MNHNY and CDR2 SVGAGI (reference sequence). This CDR3 contains 12 residues. Trimming removed 2 bases from V and 4 bases from J, with 5 bases in between. This CDR3 is CASSYDGETQYF. CDR3 nucleotides: TGTGCCAGCAGTTACGACGGAGAGACCCAGTACTTC.

The rearrangement joins TRBV4-2 to TRBJ2-5, with D tentatively TRBD2 (6 bases). Per germline, CDR1 LGHNA and CDR2 YNFKEQ. CDR3 size: 15 residues. V shed 1 base and J shed 9 bases, with 18 bases lying between them. CDR3 in DNA: TGTGCCAGCAGCCAAGGAGGGACTCCCCGGTCGGCCCAGTACTTC. This translates into CASSQGGTPRSAQYF.

This chain links TRBV30 with TRBJ1-2; a weak D match, TRBD1 (5 bases). Trimming removed 3 bases from V and 8 bases from J, with 16 bases in between. The CDR3 runs 13 residues. Per the germline V gene, CDR1 is GTSNPN and CDR2 is SVGIG (reference sequence). The CDR3 nucleotides are TGTGCCTGGAGCCCGGGGGGGAGCAGGGGCTACACCTTC. It specifies CAWSPGGSRGYTF.

The J gene is TRBJ2-3, the V gene TRBV13; 12 bases map to TRBD2. Trimming took 4 bases from V and 0 from J; bases not matched to a gene: 8. The CDR3 extends over 18 amino acids. Germline-derived CDR1 and CDR2 are PRHDT and FYEKMQ (reference sequence). DNA of the CDR3: TGTGCCAGCAGCTCGCCTAAAGGGACTAGCGGGAGCACAGATACGCAGTATTTT. As protein: CASSSPKGTSGSTDTQYF.

The V and J genes are TRBV10-1 and TRBJ2-1, with 12 bases identical to TRBD1. With V trimmed by 0 bases and J by 8 bases, 2 bases remained unmatched. The germline V gene encodes CDR1 WNHNN and CDR2 SYGVQD (reference sequence). This CDR3 is built from 15 residues. The CDR3 nucleotides are TGCGCCAGCAGTGAGTCGGGACAGGGGGCCCATGAGCAGTTCTTC. Translated, it gives CASSESGQGAHEQFF.

The chain has TRBV7-2 and TRBJ1-5, with D unresolved. Per germline, CDR1 SGHTA and CDR2 FQGNSA. The CDR3 has 13 residues. The V and J ends lost 0 bases and 7 bases respectively, with 7 bases between them. This CDR3 is CASSLAIPQPQHF. The DNA of the CDR3 is TGTGCCAGCAGCTTAGCGATCCCCCAGCCCCAGCATTTT.

The chain joins TRBV7-9 to TRBJ1-1; no clear D gene. Germline loops: CDR1 SEHNR, CDR2 FQNEAQ (reference sequence). The V and J ends lost 5 bases and 2 bases respectively, with 9 bases between them. The CDR3 length is 13 residues. CDR3 DNA: TGTGCCAGCAGCCCTAGAGCCAACACTGAAGCTTTCTTT. It yields the protein CASSPRANTEAFF.

The CDR3 coding sequence is TGTGCCAGCAGCTTGGCTAGCGGGGTTCAAGAGACCCAGTACTTC. Translation: CASSLASGVQETQYF. The chain carries TRBV7-3 and TRBJ2-5, with 9 bases matching TRBD2. This CDR3 is built from 15 residues. Trimming removed 3 bases from V and 2 bases from J; junction bases left unmatched: 4. Germline values: CDR1 SGHTA, CDR2 FQGTGA.

The chain uses TRBV9 and TRBJ2-1; TRBD2 aligns across 10 bases. This CDR3 has 15 residues. CDR1 is SGDLS and CDR2 is YYNGEE in the germline V gene. The V and J ends lost 0 bases and 6 bases, in that order; junction bases with no gene match: 3. CDR3 sequence (DNA): TGTGCCAGCAGCGTAGCAACTAGCGGGATCAATGAGCAGTTCTTC. Protein sequence: CASSVATSGINEQFF. The variable domain in full, with the rest retrieved from reference TRBV9 and TRBJ2-1, is DSGVTQTPKHLITATGQRVTLRCSPRSGDLSVYWYQQSLDQGLQFLIQYYNGEERAKGNILERFSAQQFPDLHSELNLSSLELGDSALYFCASSVATSGINEQFFGPGTRLTVL.

The chain combines TRBV19 with TRBJ2-5; 8 bases map to TRBD1. The CDR3 covers 14 residues. V dropped 5 bases and J dropped 4; count of bases not matched to a gene: 6. The germline CDR1 and CDR2 sequences are LNHDA and SQIVND (reference sequence). The CDR3 loop is CASSGQGQRETQYF. CDR3 coding DNA: TGTGCCAGTAGTGGACAGGGTCAGCGAGAGACCCAGTACTTC.

The V call is TRBV6-1, the J call TRBJ2-3, with D maybe TRBD2 (7 bases). Germline lookup yields CDR1 MNHNS and CDR2 SASEGT. V dropped 7 bases and J dropped 1 base, with 12 bases sitting between them. The CDR3 runs 14 residues. As DNA, the CDR3 is TGTGCCAGCAATCGGGGGGCCCGCACAGATACGCAGTATTTT. The encoded protein is CASNRGARTDTQYF.

The rearrangement joins TRBV7-9 to TRBJ1-5; a possible D gene is TRBD1 (5 bases). This CDR3 comprises 14 residues. Trimming took 5 bases from V and 5 from J, leaving 13 bases between them. The germline CDR1 and CDR2 sequences are SEHNR and FQNEAQ (reference sequence). The chain's CDR3 is CASSPGGTYQPQHF. CDR3 nucleotide sequence: TGTGCCAGCAGCCCTGGAGGGACCTATCAGCCCCAGCATTTT.

CDR3 DNA sequence: TGTGCCAGCAGTGAAAACAGGGTGAATGGCTACACCTTC. Translation: CASSENRVNGYTF. The rearrangement uses TRBV25-1 and TRBJ1-2; weak D call: TRBD1 (6 bases). The CDR3 has 13 residues. V lost 2 bases, J lost 6 bases, and 10 bases lay in between. Looked up from germline, CDR1 is MGHDK and CDR2 is SYGVNS.

The V and J genes are TRBV10-3 and TRBJ2-5; D remains ambiguous. CDR1 is ENHRY and CDR2 is SYGVKD in the germline V gene. The CDR3 has 11 residues. V was clipped by 8 bases and J by 5 bases, with 9 bases between them. In nucleotides, the CDR3 is TGTGCCATCGGCCTCAAGGAGACCCAGTACTTC. The encoded protein is CAIGLKETQYF.

This chain links TRBV7-2 with TRBJ2-1; 11 nucleotides agree with TRBD2. Germline lookup yields CDR1 SGHTA and CDR2 FQGNSA. CDR3 length: 18 amino acids. The J segment lost 8 bases and the V segment lost 3 bases, leaving 15 bases of the junction unmatched. The CDR3 loop reads CASSLQNLAGGLVYEQFF. In DNA form, the CDR3 reads TGTGCCAGCAGCTTGCAGAACCTAGCGGGGGGATTGGTCTATGAGCAGTTCTTC.

The chain employs TRBV6-1 and TRBJ1-5; D call uncertain. V was shortened by 4 bases and J by 6 bases, with 10 bases between the two germline ends. Per the germline V gene, CDR1 is MNHNS and CDR2 is SASEGT. The CDR3 contains 13 residues. The CDR3 loop reads CASSGQAGQPQHF. CDR3 sequence (DNA): TGTGCCAGCAGTGGCCAGGCAGGTCAGCCCCAGCATTTT.

J is TRBJ2-3 and V is TRBV4-1; D might be TRBD1 (7 bases). The CDR3 is made up of 21 amino acids. Germline V gene sequence: CDR1 MGHRA, CDR2 YSYEKL. V lost 0 bases to trimming and J lost 5 bases, with 30 bases between them. The CDR3 region is CASSQDRSVGGGGGHGDTQYF. In DNA, the CDR3 is TGCGCCAGCAGCCAAGATCGGTCTGTCGGGGGTGGAGGGGGCCATGGAGATACGCAGTATTTT.

The V and J genes are TRBV29-1 and TRBJ2-5; no reliable D call. This CDR3 region has 11 residues. In germline, CDR1 is SQVTM, CDR2 ANQGSEA. Between the trimmed V and J ends, which lost 6 bases and 0 bases, there was a span of 5 bases. The DNA for the CDR3 is TGCAGCGTCGGATACCAAGAGACCCAGTACTTC. Translating it yields CSVGYQETQYF.

This chain joins TRBV5-5 and TRBJ2-3; D is ambiguous. V lost 7 bases to trimming and J lost 0 bases, with 12 bases between them. The CDR3 sequence is 14 residues long. Germline loops: CDR1 SGHKS, CDR2 YYEKEE (reference sequence). CDR3 protein: CASSFNPSTDTQYF. The DNA for the CDR3 is TGTGCCAGCTCCTTTAACCCTAGCACAGATACGCAGTATTTT. The full variable domain, in which reference TRBV5-5 and TRBJ2-3 provide the parts outside the CDR3, is DAGVTQSPTHLIKTRGQQVTLRCSPISGHKSVSWYQQVLGQGPQFIFQYYEKEERGRGNFPDRFSARQFPNYSSELNVNALLLGDSALYLCASSFNPSTDTQYFGPGTRLTVL.

The chain uses TRBV30 and TRBJ1-6, with D hard to call. Germline V gene sequence: CDR1 GTSNPN, CDR2 SVGIG (reference sequence). The CDR3 spans 14 residues. V lost 1 base and J 5 bases, leaving 9 bases between the germline ends. The CDR3 loop reads CAWSGRGHNSPLHF. DNA of the CDR3: TGTGCCTGGAGTGGTCGGGGTCATAATTCACCCCTCCACTTT.

The rearrangement links TRBV2 to TRBJ1-5; TRBD1 matches 8 bases. Unmatched junction bases numbered 5, after V lost 6 bases and J lost 4 bases. The CDR3 totals 14 residues. Per germline, CDR1 SNHLY and CDR2 FYNNEI. CDR3 DNA sequence: TGTGCCAGCAGCGAGAGGACAGGGAATCAGCCCCAGCATTTT. Amino acid sequence: CASSERTGNQPQHF.